The 19 T cell receptor beta chains below were found in one sample sequenced in a study of regulatory and conventional T cells in RAG deficiency. Regulatory T cells were sorted from blood as CD4+ CD25-high CD127-low cells. Assay: immunoSEQ multiplex PCR; the TCRdb copy retains only in-frame clones and omits some. The table shows under 20,000 clones, with roughly 87% occurring only once. These data are also associated with another study on regulatory T cells. As that report states: Primers: 52 TRBV forward and 13 TRBJ reverse.

The sample comprised Tregs sorted from blood. The source of these receptors is a human donor in good health.

This chain joins TRBV28 and TRBJ2-7; TRBD1 aligns across 8 bases. J was trimmed by 3 bases and V by 1 base; bases with no gene match: 5. The CDR3 is 15 amino acids. The V gene's germline CDR1 is MDHEN and CDR2 SYDVKM. The CDR3 loop reads CASSLSGTGFYEQYF. The CDR3 bases are TGTGCCAGCAGTTTATCCGGGACAGGCTTCTACGAGCAGTACTTC.

The chain uses TRBV7-9 and TRBJ2-3; 10 bases fit TRBD2. V lost 4 bases to trimming and J lost 2 bases; unmatched junction nucleotides: 3. CDR3 size: 15 residues. Germline values: CDR1 SEHNR, CDR2 FQNEAQ (reference sequence). As DNA, the CDR3 is TGTGCCAGCAGCTACGGACTAGCGGACACAGATACGCAGTATTTT. This sequence encodes CASSYGLADTDTQYF.

The chain has TRBV6-4 and TRBJ1-6; a possible D gene is TRBD1 (5 bases). The CDR3 totals 14 residues. V gave up 3 bases and J gave up 11 bases, with 14 bases separating them. Germline loops: CDR1 MRHNA, CDR2 SNTAGT. CDR3 amino acids: CASSEGTAGAPLHF. As DNA, the CDR3 is TGTGCCAGCAGTGAAGGGACGGCTGGGGCACCCCTCCACTTT.

This clone came up a few times. The chain employs TRBV9 and TRBJ2-1, with TRBD1 matching 10 bases. Losses at the gene ends were 3 bases for V and 3 bases for J; bases not matched to a gene: 15. CDR1 is SGDLS and CDR2 is YYNGEE in the germline V gene. The CDR3 length is 19 residues. In nucleotides, the CDR3 is TGTGCCAGCAGCGCACGCCTCGGGACAGGGGAGGGATTCTACAATGAGCAGTTCTTC. It encodes CASSARLGTGEGFYNEQFF.

This sequence joins TRBV9 and TRBJ1-6; D might be TRBD1 (5 bases). Germline lookup yields CDR1 SGDLS and CDR2 YYNGEE. V lost 3 bases and J lost 14, with 18 bases in between. The CDR3 is made up of 14 amino acids. DNA of the CDR3: TGTGCCAGCAGCGGCCCACCGGGGAGGGGTTCCCTCCACTTT. Translated: CASSGPPGRGSLHF.

The chain couples TRBV4-1 to TRBJ1-1; D gene unclear. Trimming took off 4 bases at V and 3 bases at J, with 12 bases between the two ends. CDR3 length equals 14 residues. In germline, CDR1 is MGHRA, CDR2 YSYEKL. CDR3 nucleotides: TGCGCCAGCAGCCGACCGTCGAGGGACACTGAAGCTTTCTTT. Translating it yields CASSRPSRDTEAFF.

This rearrangement joins TRBV9 to TRBJ2-3; no clear D. This CDR3 is built from 14 residues. CDR1 is SGDLS and CDR2 is YYNGEE in the germline V gene. Trimming left V 4 bases short and J 1 base short, with 10 bases between. CDR3 bases: TGTGCCAGCAGCCAGAAACCTGGCACAGATACGCAGTATTTT. It specifies CASSQKPGTDTQYF.

The rearrangement uses TRBV9 and TRBJ1-6; D gene uncertain. The CDR3 spans 14 residues. Germline V gives CDR1 SGDLS, CDR2 YYNGEE. V was trimmed by 3 bases and J by 7 bases, leaving 11 bases between them. CDR3 nucleotides: TGTGCCAGCAGCGCCGGGCCTGAGAATTCACCCCTCCACTTT. Translated: CASSAGPENSPLHF.

The chain recombines TRBV5-4 with TRBJ2-1, with 10 bases that match TRBD2. Unmatched junction bases numbered 10, after V lost 8 bases and J lost 5 bases. Germline loops: CDR1 SGHNT, CDR2 YYREEE (reference sequence). The CDR3 contains 15 residues. The CDR3 is CASTLAGGYNNEQFF. CDR3 coding DNA: TGTGCCAGTACATTAGCGGGAGGATATAACAATGAGCAGTTCTTC.

V gene TRBV18 combines with J gene TRBJ2-7; perhaps TRBD2 as D (6 bases). This CDR3 is built from 14 residues. CDR1 KGHSH and CDR2 LQKENI come from the germline V gene. V lost 3 bases and J 1 base, leaving 10 bases between the germline ends. CDR3 in amino acids: CASSPGGTSYEQYF. CDR3 DNA: TGTGCCAGCTCACCCGGCGGGACTTCCTACGAGCAGTACTTC.

The V and J genes are TRBV6-6 and TRBJ1-5, with 7 bases aligning to TRBD1. This CDR3 has 15 amino acids. V lost 8 bases, J lost 0 bases, and 7 bases stayed unmatched. Germline lookup yields CDR1 MNHNY and CDR2 SVGAGI (reference sequence). Here the CDR3 reads CASAWDRYSNQPQHF. CDR3 DNA: TGTGCCAGCGCCTGGGACAGATATAGCAATCAGCCCCAGCATTTT.

J is TRBJ2-7 and V is TRBV6-5; 10 positions agree with TRBD2. J lost 3 bases, V lost 5 bases, and 4 bases had no gene match. This CDR3 contains 14 residues. The germline CDR1 and CDR2 sequences are MNHEY and SVGAGI. This CDR3 reads CASSKTSGNYEQYF. The CDR3 nucleotides read TGTGCCAGCAGTAAAACTAGCGGGAACTACGAGCAGTACTTC.

A note on this clone: Other nucleotide sequences from this sample produce the same CDR3. This chain links TRBV14 with TRBJ2-1, with TRBD2 matching over 9 bases. CDR1 and CDR2 from the germline V gene are SGHDN and FVKESK. V was pared by 4 bases and J by 7 bases, with 11 bases of the junction left unmatched. There are 16 residues in the CDR3. The CDR3: CASSPRKASGANEQFF. The CDR3 region has the DNA TGTGCCAGCAGCCCCCGGAAGGCTAGCGGGGCAAATGAGCAGTTCTTC.

V is TRBV9 and J is TRBJ1-2, with D unresolved. The CDR3 contains 14 residues. Germline CDR1 is SGDLS and CDR2 is YYNGEE. Trimming left V 0 bases short and J 7 bases short, with 13 bases between. The CDR3 DNA reads as TGTGCCAGCAGCGTAGGCGAGAGTGTGGGTGGCTACACCTTC. Translating gives CASSVGESVGGYTF.

This clone was seen once. The genes are TRBV7-9 and TRBJ2-5, with D perhaps given as TRBD1 or TRBD2 (5 bases each). Germline assignment: CDR1 SEHNR and CDR2 FQNEAQ (reference sequence). V gave up 6 bases and J gave up 2 bases, with 13 bases separating them. The CDR3 has 14 amino acids. This CDR3 is CASSRPGPQETQYF. In DNA, the CDR3 is TGTGCCAGCAGTCGTCCGGGACCTCAAGAGACCCAGTACTTC.

This sequence joins TRBV30 and TRBJ1-3; unclear D gene. V lost 4 bases and J 0 bases, leaving 13 bases between the germline ends. Germline lookup yields CDR1 GTSNPN and CDR2 SVGIG (reference sequence). The CDR3 extends over 15 amino acids. CDR3 DNA sequence: TGTGCCTGGAACCCAGCCTCGTTCTCTGGAAACACCATATATTTT. It specifies CAWNPASFSGNTIYF.

The chain has TRBV5-1 and TRBJ2-3; D not certain. The germline V gene encodes CDR1 SGHRS and CDR2 YFSETQ. V was shortened by 5 bases and J by 4 bases, with 11 bases between the two germline ends. CDR3 size: 13 residues. CDR3 nucleotide sequence: TGCGCCAGCAGTGGTCTAGTCGCAGATACGCAGTATTTT. Protein: CASSGLVADTQYF.

The V and J genes are TRBV5-1 and TRBJ2-1; 10 bases map to TRBD1. CDR1 is SGHRS, CDR2 YFSETQ, per germline. With 0 bases clipped from V and 6 bases from J, the junction kept 3 bases outside the gene matches. This CDR3 comprises 15 residues. The DNA for the CDR3 is TGCGCCAGCAGCTTGGCCGGGGACAGGGGCAATGAGCAGTTCTTC. Translated, it gives CASSLAGDRGNEQFF.

The V and J genes are TRBV11-2 and TRBJ2-6, with a possible D match to TRBD1 (6 bases). V lost 5 bases and J lost 4, with 15 bases in between. CDR3 size: 16 residues. The germline CDR1 and CDR2 sequences are SGHAT and FQNNGV. The CDR3 is CASSDRFRAGANVLTF. The CDR3 DNA reads TGTGCCAGCAGCGACAGGTTCCGGGCCGGGGCCAACGTCCTGACTTTC.